This T cell receptor (beta chain) was captured by sequencing in a study of T-cell memory formation after mild COVID-19 (dated by TCRdb to 2020 to 2023). General notes on the study: Most TCR sequence clusters were specific to one of the two donors. Longitudinal TCRalpha and TCRbeta repertoire sequencing tracked T-cell clones expanding and contracting after mild COVID-19 in two donors. The cohort comprised two young, previously healthy adult volunteers, one female and one male. Study-wide conclusions, independent of this receptor: Some responding clones were detected in pre-infection memory, which suggested that pre-existing cross-reactive memory T cells had joined the SARS-CoV-2 response. Clones contracting from day 15 to 85 had balanced CD4/CD8 phenotypes, while a second wave expanding from day 15 to 37 was biased towards CD4+. Contracting CD4+ clones were found mainly in CM and EM memory subsets, while CD8+ clones were enriched in EMRA. Only two mild cases were covered by the study, and larger cohorts that include severe cases with pre-infection samples were considered necessary. The second-wave clones that peaked on day 37 were not confirmed to be SARS-CoV-2 specific.

The listed sequencing device is Illumina NovaSeq 6000. Using 5'RACE with constant-segment primers, TCRalpha and TCRbeta cDNA libraries were constructed, with sample barcodes and unique molecular identifiers added in the process. RNA was extracted from every sample with Trizol reagent. Libraries were amplified in two PCR steps, with a second sample barcode and Illumina TruSeq adapters added in the second step. Sequencing of the libraries was done on an Illumina NovaSeq, producing 2 x 150 bp paired-end reads. The paper's processing steps were these. The reads were demultiplexed and collapsed into UMI-guided consensus sequences using migec v1.2.7. Using mixcr v2.1.11, the UMI consensuses were aligned to TRA and TRB V and J templates and assembled into clonotypes. Expanded or contracted clonotypes were those called significant by both edgeR and NoisET, with noise models trained on biological replicates. For edgeR calls, a false discovery rate-adjusted p below 0.01 and a log2 fold-change threshold of 1 were applied. As an exploratory analysis of dynamics, max-normalized trajectories of the 1000 most abundant clonotypes were examined by PCA with hierarchical clustering. Each responding clone was given a CD4 or CD8 phenotype based on the CD4+ and CD8+ repertoires, which had been sequenced separately. TCRdb passed the public sequencing reads through fastp at Q25 and MiXCR, retaining productive beta sequences. Rows are unified per CDR3 protein, each entry keeping the most common DNA and genes. TCRdb, not the authors, supplied the V and J calls. This sample is represented by 120,000 to 150,000 distinct CDR3 sequences; roughly 19% of them were singletons. Around 2.4% of the sample goes to the ten largest clones.

This clonotype showed up just a few times. The clone's antigen remains unknown. Per-base qualities were not stored, and no clone one base away is much larger. PBMCs were isolated by Ficoll-Paque density gradient centrifugation. V lost 5 bases and J lost 6 bases; the stretch between them is 14 bases long. For CDR1 and CDR2, the germline V gene (reference sequence) lists MNHEY and SMNVEV. The CDR3, cysteine through phenylalanine, is 13 amino acids long. Here the CDR3 DNA is all that survives: 39 bases in frame from base 1. This TCR derives from an adult woman who had mild COVID-19 (a few samples of this study predate the infection). The sample titles of this study are shuffled in the database, so cell type and time point are left out; the donor was told from shared clones. The sequenced sample consisted of PBMCs or a T cell subset sorted from them (not recorded which). Recombination connected TRBV27 to TRBJ2-7; the D gene cannot be named for sure. The CDR3 amino acid sequence is: CASSPQAPSEQYF. The nucleotide sequence reads as follows: TGTGCCAGCAGTCCTCAAGCCCCTAGCGAGCAGTACTTC.